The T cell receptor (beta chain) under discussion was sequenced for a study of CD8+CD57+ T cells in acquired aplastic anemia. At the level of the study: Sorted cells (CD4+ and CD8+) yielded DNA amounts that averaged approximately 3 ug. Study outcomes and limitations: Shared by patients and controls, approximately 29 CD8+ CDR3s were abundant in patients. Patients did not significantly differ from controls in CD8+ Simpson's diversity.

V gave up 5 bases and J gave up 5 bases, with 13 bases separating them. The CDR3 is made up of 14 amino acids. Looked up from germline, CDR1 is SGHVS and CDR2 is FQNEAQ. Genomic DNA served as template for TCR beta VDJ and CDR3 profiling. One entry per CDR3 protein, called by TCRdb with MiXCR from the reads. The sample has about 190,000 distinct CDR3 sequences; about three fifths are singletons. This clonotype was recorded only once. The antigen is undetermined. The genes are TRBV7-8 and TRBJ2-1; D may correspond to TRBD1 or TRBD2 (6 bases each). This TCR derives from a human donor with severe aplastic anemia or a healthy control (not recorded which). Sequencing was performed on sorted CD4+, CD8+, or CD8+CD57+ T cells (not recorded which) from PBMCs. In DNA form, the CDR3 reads TGTGCCAGCAGCCTGGACTACAGGGACAATGAGCAGTTCTTC. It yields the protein CASSLDYRDNEQFF.